This T cell receptor beta chain was sequenced during a study of blood T cell repertoires in COVID-19. Assay: immunoSEQ multiplex PCR; the TCRdb copy retains only in-frame clones and omits some. The data contain 200,000 to 250,000 clones, about 82% of them seen just once; the ten biggest clones take up approximately 2.1%. The CDR3 runs 15 residues. Trimming removed 1 base at V and 3 bases at J, with 10 bases between. From germline, CDR1 is SEHNR and CDR2 FQNEAQ (reference sequence). Participants spanned ages about 18 to 100 years and resided in roughly 22 US areas. The rearrangement uses TRBV7-9 and TRBJ1-5; D is uncertain. The sample was PBMCs or T cells enriched from blood (not recorded which). The clonotype comes from a woman aged 50 to 60 who had recovered from COVID-19. The CDR3 DNA reads TGTGCCAGCAGCTTAGGATACGGAGACAATCAGCCCCAGCATTTT. Translation gives CASSLGYGDNQPQHF.